These T cell receptor beta chains were read from a single sample in a study of cytomegalovirus exposure and HLA in healthy donors. Some clones are missing from TCRdb's copy, which holds only in-frame ones; the method was immunoSEQ multiplex PCR. The sample records about 170,000 clones, 73% being singletons. Material: PBMCs. The receptors come from a woman aged 18-29 years in good health and CMV-seropositive. Both conserved end residues are part of each CDR3. The order of the fields is clone size, J gene, D gene, V gene, CDR3 length, CDR3 protein, CDR3 DNA. D genes are given only for firm matches. Clone sizes are given selectively: once, few, many, or a class where the clone is expanded.

NA	TRBJ1-4	NA	TRBV18	19	CASSPLEELEGATNEKLFF	TGTGCCAGCTCACCATTGGAGGAATTAGAGGGGGCAACTAATGAAAAACTGTTTTTT
NA	TRBJ2-6	NA	TRBV28	16	CASSTGKTSGANVLTF	TGTGCCAGCAGTACAGGGAAAACCTCTGGGGCCAACGTCCTGACTTTC
once	TRBJ1-1	TRBD1	TRBV19	16	CASSPRDSEMNTEAFF	TGTGCCAGTAGTCCCCGGGACAGTGAAATGAACACTGAAGCTTTCTTT
NA	TRBJ1-3	NA	TRBV2	14	CASKVLRAGSTIYF	TGTGCCAGCAAAGTACTAAGGGCCGGGAGCACCATATATTTT
NA	TRBJ1-3	NA	TRBV4-2	15	CASSQEGEAGNTIYF	TGTGCCAGCAGCCAAGAGGGTGAGGCTGGAAACACCATATATTTT
NA	TRBJ1-6	TRBD1	TRBV19	15	CASRQTGAPNSPLHF	TGTGCCAGTAGACAAACAGGGGCCCCGAATTCACCCCTCCACTTT
NA	TRBJ1-2	TRBD1	TRBV9	13	CASSDRDSHGYTF	TGTGCCAGCAGCGACCGGGACAGCCATGGCTACACCTTC
NA	TRBJ2-7	NA	TRBV5-4	14	CASSFSGGSYEQYF	TGTGCCAGCAGCTTTTCCGGGGGTTCCTACGAGCAGTACTTC
NA	TRBJ2-3	NA	TRBV2	13	CASGEGGEDTQYF	TGTGCCAGCGGGGAGGGGGGGGAGGATACGCAGTATTTT
NA	TRBJ2-5	TRBD2	TRBV13	18	CASSFRTSGGVNRETQYF	TGTGCCAGCAGCTTCAGGACTAGCGGGGGGGTTAACAGAGAGACCCAGTACTTC
once	TRBJ1-2	NA	TRBV27	13	CASSYAGERGYTF	TGTGCCAGCAGCTACGCGGGAGAGAGAGGCTACACCTTC
NA	TRBJ2-7	NA	TRBV29-1	13	CSVAPGLRNEQYF	TGCAGCGTTGCTCCGGGATTGAGGAACGAGCAGTACTTC
once	TRBJ1-6	NA	TRBV6-5	13	CAGKRWGGSPLHF	TGTGCCGGCAAGCGGTGGGGGGGTTCACCCCTCCACTTT
few	TRBJ2-7	TRBD2	TRBV5-1	15	CASSLSAGLAAEQYF	TGCGCCAGCAGCTTGTCAGCGGGACTAGCAGCCGAGCAGTACTTC
NA	TRBJ1-5	NA	TRBV4-1	14	CASSPYFLDQPQHF	TGCGCCAGCAGCCCCTATTTTCTCGATCAGCCCCAGCATTTT
NA	TRBJ2-2	TRBD1	TRBV28	14	CASSRQGRTGELFF	TGTGCCAGCAGTCGACAGGGGAGGACCGGGGAGCTGTTTTTT
NA	TRBJ1-5	NA	TRBV4-1	14	CASSQGDFNQPQHF	TGCGCCAGCAGCCAAGGTGACTTCAATCAGCCCCAGCATTTT
NA	TRBJ1-2	NA	TRBV9	12	CASSVDSYGYTF	TGTGCCAGCAGCGTGGACAGCTATGGCTACACCTTC
NA	TRBJ2-1	TRBD1	TRBV9	13	CASSEWDSTEQFF	TGTGCCAGCAGCGAGTGGGACAGCACTGAGCAGTTCTTC
few	TRBJ1-1	TRBD1	TRBV6-4	11	CASRGQGTAFF	TGTGCCAGCAGGGGACAGGGGACAGCTTTCTTT
NA	TRBJ1-1	NA	TRBV6-5	16	CASSYSIATFDTEAFF	TGTGCCAGCAGTTACTCGATAGCCACATTCGACACTGAAGCTTTCTTT
NA	TRBJ1-5	NA	TRBV28	13	CASSFSLNQPQHF	TGTGCCAGCAGTTTTAGCCTCAATCAGCCCCAGCATTTT
NA	TRBJ2-5	TRBD1	TRBV5-4	15	CASSQNRGSQETQYF	TGTGCCAGCAGCCAGAACAGGGGGAGCCAAGAGACCCAGTACTTC
NA	TRBJ2-7	NA	TRBV18	14	CASSPPLTVYEQYF	TGTGCCAGCTCACCACCGTTAACAGTCTACGAGCAGTACTTC